One sample yielded the 18 T cell receptor beta chains listed below, sequenced in a study of blood T cell repertoires in COVID-19. Using immunoSEQ multiplex PCR, the repertoire was profiled, and TCRdb retains in-frame clones only, with some absent. The sample includes 140,000 to 150,000 clones, approximately 88% of them seen just once. Specimen: peripheral blood. The source of these receptors is a woman aged 45-59 years with acute or convalescent COVID-19.

This chain links TRBV7-9 with TRBJ2-1, with 10 bases lining up with TRBD2. The length of the CDR3 is 15 residues. J lost 7 bases, V lost 3 bases, and 6 bases had no gene match. The germline V gene encodes CDR1 SEHNR and CDR2 FQNEAQ (reference sequence). The CDR3 reads CASSLGAGGPNEQFF. In DNA, the CDR3 is TGTGCCAGCAGCTTGGGAGCGGGAGGGCCAAATGAGCAGTTCTTC.

V usage is TRBV29-1 and J usage is TRBJ2-1; perhaps TRBD1 as D (5 bases). This CDR3 comprises 12 residues. Trimming stripped 7 bases from V and 5 bases from J, with 12 bases between. From germline, CDR1 is SQVTM and CDR2 ANQGSEA. CDR3: CSAQGWNNEQFF. The CDR3 nucleotides read TGCAGCGCTCAGGGCTGGAACAATGAGCAGTTCTTC.

The J gene is TRBJ1-3, the V gene TRBV11-2; the D gene is possibly TRBD1 (5 bases). This CDR3 spans 17 amino acids. Germline CDR1 is SGHAT and CDR2 is FQNNGV. Trimming removed 2 bases at V and 3 bases at J, with 17 bases between. As DNA, the CDR3 is TGTGCCAGCAGCTTACGGTCTGGCCCAGGGTTTGGAAACACCATATATTTT. Its translation: CASSLRSGPGFGNTIYF.

V gene TRBV10-3 combines with J gene TRBJ1-1, with D possibly matching TRBD1 (6 bases). The V gene's germline CDR1 is ENHRY and CDR2 SYGVKD. The CDR3 sequence is 15 residues long. Trimming removed 3 bases from V and 13 bases from J, with 24 bases in between. CDR3 amino acids: CAISEPGHDERSGFF. For the CDR3, the DNA is TGTGCCATCAGTGAACCGGGACATGACGAACGGTCGGGTTTCTTT.

The chain combines TRBV3-1 (or the pseudogene TRBV3-2) with TRBJ2-1; TRBD2 agrees at 13 bases. The trim removed 4 bases at V and 11 bases at J, leaving 11 bases unmatched. The length of the CDR3 is 16 residues. Germline V lookup: CDR1 LGHDT, CDR2 YNNKEL (reference sequence). The DNA for the CDR3 is TGTGCCAGCAGCCCACTAGCGGGGGGGCTGATTGACCAGCAGTTCTTC. This sequence encodes CASSPLAGGLIDQQFF.

For the CDR3, the DNA is TGTGCCAGCAGCCCGCTGCCGGGACTAGCCCCATACGAGCAGTACTTC. Its protein is CASSPLPGLAPYEQYF. The V gene is TRBV3-1 (or the pseudogene TRBV3-2), the J gene TRBJ2-7; TRBD2 aligns across 9 bases. The CDR3 has 16 residues. The germline gives CDR1 LGHDT, CDR2 YNNKEL (reference sequence). V lost 4 bases to trimming and J lost 4 bases; unmatched junction nucleotides: 11.

This chain links TRBV30 with TRBJ2-1, with TRBD2 matching 7 bases. There are 17 residues in the CDR3. Germline CDR1 and CDR2: GTSNPN and SVGIG (reference sequence). The V and J ends lost 3 bases and 6 bases, in that order; junction bases with no gene match: 17. Here the CDR3 DNA reads TGTGCCTGGAGAGGTAGCCTCAACCCAACGGGGGGCAATGAGCAGTTCTTC. It encodes CAWRGSLNPTGGNEQFF.

The chain employs TRBV11-1 and TRBJ2-1; 10 bases are shared with TRBD2. CDR1 is SGHAT, CDR2 FQDESV, per germline (reference sequence). With V trimmed by 1 base and J by 5 bases, 5 bases remained unmatched. This CDR3 region has 16 residues. In DNA form, the CDR3 reads TGTGCCAGCAGCTTAGGGAGGAGCGGGGGGGACAATGAGCAGTTCTTC. It translates to CASSLGRSGGDNEQFF.

The rearrangement joins TRBV30 to TRBJ1-5, with TRBD1 identical over 9 bases. Germline V gene data show CDR1 as GTSNPN and CDR2 as SVGIG (reference sequence). The CDR3 spans 14 residues. The V gene end was trimmed by 4 bases and the J gene end by 7 bases; junction bases not matched to a gene: 8. Here the CDR3 reads CAWNLGQGNQPQHF. The CDR3 DNA follows: TGTGCCTGGAATCTGGGACAGGGAAACCAGCCCCAGCATTTT.

This chain joins TRBV28 and TRBJ1-1, with D hard to call. Germline assignment: CDR1 MDHEN and CDR2 SYDVKM. The CDR3 has 15 residues. V was pared by 8 bases and J by 0 bases, with 16 bases between. Here the CDR3 DNA reads TGTGCCAGCTTACCCCAGAGGCTAATGAACACTGAAGCTTTCTTT. Translating it yields CASLPQRLMNTEAFF.

The V and J genes are TRBV5-6 and TRBJ2-7, with a tentative D call TRBD2 (5 bases). This CDR3 region has 16 residues. The V end lost 0 bases, the J end lost 0 bases, and 13 bases lay between the germline ends. In germline, CDR1 is SGHDT, CDR2 YYEEEE. The chain's CDR3 is CASSLGFHTSSYEQYF. The CDR3 DNA follows: TGTGCCAGCAGCTTGGGATTCCATACTAGCTCCTACGAGCAGTACTTC.

This clone has more than one count but fewer than ten. The V and J genes are TRBV10-1 and TRBJ1-5, with D unclear. Trimming removed 4 bases from V and 4 bases from J, with 8 bases in between. From germline, CDR1 is WNHNN and CDR2 SYGVQD (reference sequence). This CDR3 is built from 13 residues. DNA of the CDR3: TGCGCCAGCAGTGCATCGGTAAATCAGCCCCAGCATTTT. It specifies CASSASVNQPQHF.

V gene TRBV6-2 or TRBV6-3 combines with J gene TRBJ2-7, with TRBD2 matching over 7 bases. CDR1 and CDR2 from the germline V gene are MNHEY and SVGEGT. V dropped 2 bases and J dropped 6; count of bases not matched to a gene: 10. This CDR3 is 15 amino acids long. The CDR3: CASSYEVGTTPEQYF. The CDR3 DNA reads as TGTGCCAGCAGTTACGAGGTCGGGACTACCCCCGAGCAGTACTTC.

The V call is TRBV3-1 (or the pseudogene TRBV3-2), the J call TRBJ1-2, with 7 bases that match TRBD1. The CDR3 totals 14 residues. Trimming at V came to 4 bases and at J to 5 bases, leaving 7 bases not matched to a gene. The germline gives CDR1 LGHDT, CDR2 YNNKEL (reference sequence). The CDR3 region has the DNA TGTGCCAGCAGCCCACAGGGGTCTTTATATGGCTACACCTTC. Translated: CASSPQGSLYGYTF.

The chain recombines TRBV7-3 with TRBJ2-1; 13 positions match TRBD2. Germline V gene sequence: CDR1 SGHTA, CDR2 FQGTGA. The CDR3 is 14 amino acids. J lost 7 bases, V lost 5 bases, and 2 bases had no gene match. The CDR3 loop reads CASSTSGGDNEQFF. In DNA, the CDR3 is TGTGCCAGCAGCACTAGCGGGGGGGATAATGAGCAGTTCTTC.

This chain links TRBV29-1 with TRBJ1-4; D perhaps matches TRBD1 (6 bases). Trimming removed 4 bases at V and 3 bases at J, with 15 bases between. Germline assignment: CDR1 SQVTM and CDR2 ANQGSEA. The CDR3 contains 15 residues. The CDR3 spells CSVVIGGASNEKLFF. The CDR3 nucleotides read TGCAGCGTTGTCATAGGGGGAGCGTCTAATGAAAAACTGTTTTTT. Full variable domain (rest looked up from reference TRBV29-1 and TRBJ1-4): SAVISQKPSRDICQRGTSLTIQCQVDSQVTMMFWYRQQPGQSLTLIATANQGSEATYESGFVIDKFPISRPNLTFSTLTVSNMSPEDSSIYLCSVVIGGASNEKLFFGSGTQLSVL.

The chain joins TRBV19 to TRBJ1-5, with TRBD1 as a possible D gene (5 bases). This CDR3 comprises 14 residues. The V end was cut by 4 bases, the J end by 5 bases, with 12 bases between. Germline-derived CDR1 and CDR2 are LNHDA and SQIVND (reference sequence). The CDR3 loop reads CASSTGHPDQPQHF. The CDR3 DNA reads as TGTGCCAGTAGTACTGGACACCCGGATCAGCCCCAGCATTTT.

The chain couples TRBV28 to TRBJ2-7, with 10 bases aligning to TRBD1. Germline V gives CDR1 MDHEN, CDR2 SYDVKM. This CDR3 is 15 amino acids long. The V segment lost 5 bases and the J segment 3 bases; nucleotides outside the gene matches: 7. The CDR3 loop reads CASSLSGTGDYEQYF. In DNA, the CDR3 is TGTGCCAGCAGTCTATCCGGGACAGGGGACTACGAGCAGTACTTC.